The clone carrying this T cell receptor beta chain came up many times. This entry is derived from a study of regulatory T cells in long-lasting Graves disease. The time point: newly diagnosed GD, antithyroid drugs for less than 3 months. After RNA was extracted from PBMCs, the TCR library was made from it. V gave up 0 bases and J gave up 6 bases, with 5 bases separating them. This CDR3 has 12 amino acids. Germline CDR1 reads SGHRS; CDR2 reads YFSETQ. Combining iRepertoire HTBI primers with Arm-PCR of CDR3 regions, the authors built TCR beta libraries. TCRdb independently ran MiXCR on the multiplex PCR reads; one entry per CDR3 protein. This sample carries roughly 420,000 distinct CDR3 sequences, over 15% of them seen once, and the ten largest clones take approximately 11%. This sample was also put to use in a study of T cells in Graves' hyperthyroidism and ophthalmopathy. From that second work: Newly diagnosed hyperthyroidism, duration under 2 months, in patients aged 18 to 65.

The sample consisted of peripheral blood mononuclear cells (PBMCs), taken at new diagnosis, from a patient treated with antithyroid drugs. This chain connects TRBV5-1 to TRBJ2-3; no firm D call. The receptor comes from a woman aged 25 to 39 with Graves disease. This CDR3 reads CASSLGLDTQYF. The CDR3 DNA is TGCGCCAGCAGCTTGGGTCTTGATACGCAGTATTTT. The full variable domain, rest sourced from reference TRBV5-1 and TRBJ2-3, is KAGVTQTPRYLIKTRGQQVTLSCSPISGHRSVSWYQQTPGQGLQFLFEYFSETQRNKGNFPGRFSGRQFSNSRSEMNVSTLELGDSALYLCASSLGLDTQYFGPGTRLTVL.